Listed below are T cell receptor beta chains from one sample, sequenced in a study of T cells in Graves' hyperthyroidism and ophthalmopathy. TCRdb re-called the multiplex PCR reads with MiXCR, one entry per CDR3 protein. The table lists about 640,000 distinct CDR3 sequences, less than 25% of them singletons. Sequenced input: blood. The receptors stem from a man aged 25-45 years with Graves' ophthalmopathy. Both conserved end residues are part of each CDR3. Fields, in order: V gene, J gene, D gene, clone size, CDR3 protein, CDR3 DNA. A D gene is named only where the DNA matches it firmly. Not every row has a clone size; where given, it reads once, few, many or a size class.

TRBV18	TRBJ2-4	.	.	CASSPLGSVQYF	TGTGCCAGCTCACCGTTGGGTTCCGTTCAGTACTTC
TRBV28	TRBJ1-2	.	.	CASSSGPNPYGYTF	TGTGCCAGCAGCTCAGGACCGAACCCCTATGGCTACACCTTC
TRBV28	TRBJ2-3	TRBD2	few	CASSRQRGYTDTQYF	TGTGCCAGCAGTAGGCAGCGGGGCTACACAGATACGCAGTATTTT
TRBV3-1	TRBJ1-1	TRBD1	.	CASSQVGTGAFF	TGTGCCAGCAGCCAAGTGGGGACAGGGGCTTTCTTT
TRBV7-2	TRBJ1-1	.	many	CASSYDRNTEAFF	TGTGCCAGCAGCTACGACAGGAACACTGAAGCTTTCTTT
TRBV19	TRBJ1-1	.	.	CASSMERGRNTEAFF	TGTGCCAGTAGTATGGAGAGGGGTCGGAACACTGAAGCTTTCTTT
TRBV7-2	TRBJ2-5	TRBD2	.	CASRALLAGQETQYF	TGTGCCAGCCGGGCGTTGCTAGCGGGACAAGAGACCCAGTACTTC
TRBV3-1	TRBJ1-4	.	few	CASSQQGKMYTNEKLFF	TGTGCCAGCAGCCAGCAGGGGAAAATGTATACTAATGAAAAACTGTTTTTT
TRBV7-9	TRBJ2-1	TRBD2	many	CASSPVAGHYNEQFF	TGTGCCAGCAGCCCCGTAGCGGGGCACTACAATGAGCAGTTCTTC
TRBV28	TRBJ2-3	.	once	CASSLVSPDFTDTQYF	TGTGCCAGCAGTTTAGTTTCCCCGGACTTCACAGATACGCAGTATTTT
TRBV30	TRBJ1-5	TRBD1	many	CAWSAMTGNQPQHF	TGTGCCTGGAGTGCAATGACAGGGAATCAGCCCCAGCATTTT
TRBV6-1	TRBJ1-1	.	.	CASSSRGLGTEAFF	TGTGCCAGCAGCTCAAGGGGGTTGGGCACTGAAGCTTTCTTT
TRBV6-2/TRBV6-3	TRBJ2-7	TRBD2	many	CASSQAPREAYEQYF	TGTGCCAGCAGTCAAGCCCCCCGGGAGGCCTACGAGCAGTACTTC
TRBV7-9	TRBJ1-5	TRBD1	few	CASSSDRGNQPQHF	TGTGCCAGCAGCTCCGACAGGGGCAATCAGCCCCAGCATTTT
TRBV3-1	TRBJ1-4	.	few	CASSHLQGKNEKLFF	TGTGCCAGCAGCCATTTACAGGGCAAGAATGAAAAACTGTTTTTT
TRBV14	TRBJ2-5	TRBD1	few	CASSPGTVKTTQYF	TGTGCCAGCAGCCCCGGGACAGTGAAGACCACCCAGTACTTC
TRBV20-1	TRBJ2-5	.	.	CSARETVQETQYF	TGCAGTGCTAGGGAGACGGTACAAGAGACCCAGTACTTC
TRBV7-6	TRBJ2-7	TRBD1	.	CASSPNPGTGIEQYF	TGTGCCAGCAGCCCAAACCCCGGGACAGGAATCGAGCAGTACTTC
TRBV10-3	TRBJ1-5	.	few	CAISESRGGQPQHF	TGTGCCATCAGTGAGAGCAGGGGTGGTCAGCCCCAGCATTTT
TRBV12-3/TRBV12-4	TRBJ2-3	TRBD2	.	CASRLTSGSFSVRTDTQYF	TGTGCCAGCAGGTTGACTAGCGGTAGCTTCTCCGTTCGTACAGATACGCAGTATTTT
TRBV9	TRBJ2-1	.	.	CASSVTGMRHNEQFF	TGTGCCAGCAGCGTTACAGGGATGCGGCACAATGAGCAGTTCTTC
TRBV29-1	TRBJ2-3	.	.	CSAERGGTGSLSDTQYF	TGCAGCGCGGAGAGGGGGGGGACAGGTTCTCTGTCGGATACGCAGTATTTT
TRBV27	TRBJ1-2	.	.	CASSLLGTEANYGYTF	TGTGCCAGCAGTTTATTAGGGACCGAAGCTAACTATGGCTACACCTTC
TRBV19	TRBJ2-2	TRBD2	few	CASSIAGGSNTGELFF	TGTGCCAGTAGCATAGCGGGAGGATCAAACACCGGGGAGCTGTTTTTT
TRBV28	TRBJ2-1	TRBD2	.	CASSLGIRLAPHEQFF	TGTGCCAGCAGTCTTGGGATTAGACTAGCCCCCCATGAGCAGTTCTTC
TRBV11-2	TRBJ2-3	.	.	CASSVGGAITDTQYF	TGTGCCAGCAGCGTAGGGGGGGCTATCACAGATACGCAGTATTTT
TRBV7-4	TRBJ2-7	.	few	CASSLGAGNGFYEQYF	TGTGCCAGCAGCTTAGGGGCTGGTAACGGGTTCTACGAGCAGTACTTC
TRBV5-6	TRBJ1-4	.	.	CASSSMTAQKLFF	TGTGCCAGCAGCTCGATGACAGCACAAAAACTGTTTTTT
TRBV7-3	TRBJ2-1	TRBD2	few	CASSLRSGGGSNEQFF	TGTGCCAGCAGCTTAAGGAGCGGGGGAGGGTCCAATGAGCAGTTCTTC
TRBV2	TRBJ2-7	.	many	CASSEMDREQYF	TGTGCCAGCAGTGAGATGGATAGGGAGCAGTACTTC
TRBV28	TRBJ2-5	TRBD1	many	CASSFWTGGETQYF	TGTGCCAGCAGTTTTTGGACAGGAGGAGAGACCCAGTACTTC
TRBV4-1	TRBJ1-1	TRBD1	few	CASSQGAGGGTEAFF	TGCGCCAGCAGCCAAGGGGCAGGGGGCGGCACTGAAGCTTTCTTT
TRBV13	TRBJ2-7	TRBD2	many	CASSFGLAEGGEQYF	TGTGCCAGCAGCTTCGGACTAGCGGAGGGGGGCGAGCAGTACTTC
TRBV11-1	TRBJ2-2	TRBD2	.	CASRPGTSGRGELFF	TGCGCCAGCAGGCCCGGGACTAGCGGGAGAGGGGAGCTGTTTTTT
TRBV27	TRBJ1-5	.	few	CASSLEAYSNQPQHF	TGTGCCAGCAGTTTAGAGGCCTATAGCAATCAGCCCCAGCATTTT
TRBV27	TRBJ1-5	TRBD1	few	CASSTWTGSNNQPQHF	TGTGCCAGCAGTACATGGACAGGGTCAAACAATCAGCCCCAGCATTTT
TRBV7-3	TRBJ2-1	.	many	CASSPTATGWHEQFF	TGTGCCAGCAGCCCAACCGCCACAGGGTGGCATGAGCAGTTCTTC
TRBV29-1	TRBJ1-2	.	.	CSALGDSSQYGYTF	TGCAGCGCCCTGGGCGACAGCTCGCAATATGGCTACACCTTC
TRBV6-1	TRBJ1-4	.	many	CASWKTSNEKLFF	TGTGCCAGCTGGAAGACAAGCAATGAAAAACTGTTTTTT
TRBV6-5	TRBJ1-5	.	.	CASSYAAGVQPQHF	TGTGCCAGCAGTTATGCGGCAGGGGTTCAGCCCCAGCATTTT
TRBV5-1	TRBJ2-1	TRBD2	few	CASSLGVLAGALSYNEQFF	TGCGCCAGCAGCTTGGGGGTACTAGCGGGAGCCCTCTCCTACAATGAGCAGTTCTTC
TRBV6-2/TRBV6-3	TRBJ2-3	TRBD2	.	CASSSPTSGRVNTQYF	TGTGCCAGCAGTTCGCCGACTAGCGGGAGGGTAAATACGCAGTATTTT
TRBV5-1	TRBJ2-7	.	few	CASSFTPYEQYF	TGCGCCAGCAGCTTCACACCCTACGAGCAGTACTTC
TRBV6-1	TRBJ2-7	.	many	CASSASSYEQYF	TGTGCCAGCAGTGCCAGCTCCTACGAGCAGTACTTC
TRBV29-1	TRBJ2-4	.	.	CSVEGTPLGKNIQYF	TGCAGCGTTGAAGGGACCCCTTTGGGCAAAAACATTCAGTACTTC
TRBV6-2/TRBV6-3	TRBJ2-3	TRBD2	many	CASERGDPTDTQYF	TGTGCCAGCGAGCGGGGCGACCCCACAGATACGCAGTATTTT
TRBV12-3/TRBV12-4	TRBJ1-2	.	few	CASSSEGLGYTF	TGTGCCAGCAGTTCAGAGGGGCTGGGCTACACCTTC
TRBV20-1	TRBJ2-7	.	few	CSAGAEGGIYNEQYF	TGCAGTGCTGGGGCAGAGGGCGGGATCTACAATGAGCAGTACTTC
TRBV30	TRBJ1-6	.	many	CAWRRADYNSPLHF	TGTGCCTGGCGACGGGCAGACTATAATTCACCCCTCCACTTT
TRBV7-2	TRBJ1-3	.	.	CASSERRSGNTIYF	TGTGCCAGCAGCGAACGGCGGTCTGGAAACACCATATATTTT
TRBV7-2	TRBJ1-1	.	few	CASSLGGLGGSTFF	TGTGCCAGCAGCTTAGGAGGTTTAGGGGGGTCAACTTTCTTT